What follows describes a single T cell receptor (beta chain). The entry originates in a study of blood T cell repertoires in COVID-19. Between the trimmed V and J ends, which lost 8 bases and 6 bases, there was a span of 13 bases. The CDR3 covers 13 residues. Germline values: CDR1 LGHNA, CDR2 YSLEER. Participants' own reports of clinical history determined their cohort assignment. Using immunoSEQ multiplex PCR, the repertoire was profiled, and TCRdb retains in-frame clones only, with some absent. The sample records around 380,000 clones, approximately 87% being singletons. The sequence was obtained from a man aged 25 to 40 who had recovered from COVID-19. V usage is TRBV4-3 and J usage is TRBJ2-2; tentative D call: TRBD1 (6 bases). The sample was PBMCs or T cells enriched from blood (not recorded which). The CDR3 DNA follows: TGCGCCAGCGGGACAATAGCGTCCGGGGAGCTGTTTTTT. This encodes CASGTIASGELFF.